The following is a T cell receptor beta chain sequence with its context. The intended depth for sequencing was 1 in 200,000 to 1 in 1 million T cells. The method was immunoSEQ multiplex PCR; TCRdb's version includes in-frame clones alone and lacks a portion of them. Of around 70,000 clones in the sample, around four fifths are singletons; the top ten hold more than 30%. This sample is part of a study of cytotoxic CD8 clonotypes in ibrutinib-treated CLL. For the study at large: Within the patient group, roughly 11 were relapsed/refractory and approximately 14 treatment-naive, and approximately 17 were IGHV unmutated. Partial responses numbered roughly 25 and complete responses 2; after a median about 62 months, roughly 15 stayed remitted and 12 progressed.

From germline, CDR1 is MDHEN and CDR2 SYDVKM. Trimming cost V 2 bases and J 8 bases, with 16 bases left between them. This CDR3 spans 14 amino acids. The sample consisted of PBMCs, taken after 24 months of ibrutinib treatment. The TCR originated in a human donor with chronic lymphocytic leukemia. This chain uses TRBV28 with TRBJ2-7; D is possibly TRBD1 or TRBD2 (5 bases each). CDR3 bases: TGTGCCAGCAGTTTACTAGGGGCGGGTAATAAGCAGTACTTC. Translated: CASSLLGAGNKQYF.